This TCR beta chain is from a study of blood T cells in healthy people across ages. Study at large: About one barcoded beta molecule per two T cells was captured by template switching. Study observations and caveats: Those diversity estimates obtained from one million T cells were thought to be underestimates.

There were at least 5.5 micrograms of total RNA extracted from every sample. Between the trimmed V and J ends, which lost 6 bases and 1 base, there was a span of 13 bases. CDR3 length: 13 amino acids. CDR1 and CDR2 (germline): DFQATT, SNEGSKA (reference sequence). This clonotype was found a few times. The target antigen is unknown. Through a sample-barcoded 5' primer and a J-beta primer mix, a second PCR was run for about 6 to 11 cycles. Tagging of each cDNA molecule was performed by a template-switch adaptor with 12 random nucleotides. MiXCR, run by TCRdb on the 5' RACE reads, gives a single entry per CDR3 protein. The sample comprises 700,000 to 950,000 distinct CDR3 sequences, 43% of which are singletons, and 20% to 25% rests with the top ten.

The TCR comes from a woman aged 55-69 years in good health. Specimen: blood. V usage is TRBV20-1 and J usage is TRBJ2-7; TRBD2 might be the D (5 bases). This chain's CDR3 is CSAFTRESYEQYF. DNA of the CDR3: TGCAGTGCCTTTACTAGGGAGTCCTACGAGCAGTACTTC.